This T cell receptor beta chain is from a study of blood T cells in healthy people across ages. J lost 4 bases, V lost 4 bases, and 5 bases had no gene match. Looked up from germline, CDR1 is SEHNR and CDR2 is FQNEAQ (reference sequence). The CDR3 length is 14 residues. Drawing of peripheral blood yielded roughly 9.3 milliliters from each donor. Of note for this clonotype: The antigen is not known.

Overall study findings and caveats: The fall in TCR beta diversity per million T cells was roughly linear with age. More naive CD4+ cells and higher diversity were found in long-lived than in aged donors.

For the second PCR, which ran for about 7 to 12 cycles, a sample-barcoded 5' primer and a J-beta primer mix were used. Each CDR3 protein gets one entry after TCRdb re-called the 5' RACE reads with MiXCR. Altogether hundreds of thousands of distinct CDR3 sequences are present, nearly 25% being singletons, with the ten largest covering less than 9%. These data were also filed under a second study, of T cells of mothers and their children. This second report adds: During the second PCR, the M1S primer introduced sample barcodes along with 2-4 random nucleotides.

Specimen: blood. This receptor was taken from a boy aged 5-17 years in good health. The chain couples TRBV7-9 to TRBJ2-5; 8 positions match TRBD2. The CDR3 loop is CASSSGLEGETQYF. The CDR3 coding sequence is TGTGCCAGCAGCTCGGGACTAGAGGGAGAGACCCAGTACTTC.